Listed here are 24 T cell receptor beta chains from one sample, sequenced in a study of cytomegalovirus exposure and HLA in healthy donors. PCR amplification relied on 60 Vbeta primers (plus 13 Jbeta primers). Sequencing was performed with immunoSEQ multiplex PCR; in TCRdb, only in-frame clones are kept and a portion is missing. This sample has about 190,000 clones, with around four fifths found just once. The specimen sequenced was PBMCs. These receptor sequences come from a boy aged 2 to 10 in good health and CMV-seronegative.

The sample holds one count of this clone. The chain uses TRBV6-1 and TRBJ2-7, with a tentative D call TRBD2 (7 bases). V dropped 3 bases and J dropped 5 bases, with 17 bases sitting between them. The CDR3 has 15 amino acids. CDR1 and CDR2 (germline): MNHNS, SASEGT. CDR3 region: CASSDMGGGPNEQYV. The CDR3 DNA is TGTGCCAGCAGTGACATGGGGGGGGGCCCTAACGAGCAGTACGTC.

This clone was picked up a small number of times. The chain recombines TRBV4-1 with TRBJ1-1, with 7 nucleotides matching TRBD1. Germline V CDR1 and CDR2: MGHRA, YSYEKL. The trim removed 4 bases at V and 8 bases at J, leaving 10 bases unmatched. The CDR3 spans 14 residues. The CDR3 DNA follows: TGCGCCAGCAGCCTAATTTCCGGGACAGACGAAGCTTTCTTT. Protein sequence: CASSLISGTDEAFF.

The genes are TRBV27 and TRBJ1-6; TRBD1 matches at 8 bases. Germline trimming cut 4 bases from V and 9 bases from J; bases unmatched to any gene: 8. The CDR3 loop spans 15 amino acids. In germline, CDR1 is MNHEY, CDR2 SMNVEV (reference sequence). CDR3 in amino acids: CASSSGTGEASPLHF. The CDR3 nucleotides read TGTGCCAGCAGTTCCGGGACAGGCGAGGCTTCACCCCTCCACTTT.

This clone occurred once. The V and J genes are TRBV21-1 and TRBJ1-3. TRBV21-1 is assigned pseudogene status. CDR3 length: 18 residues. Written as DNA, the CDR3 is TGTGCCAGCAGCAAAGTTGAGTCGGGGTTCCACTCTGGAAACACCATATATTTT. It is translated as CASSKVESGFHSGNTIYF.

The chain carries TRBV25-1 and TRBJ1-2, with 10 nucleotides matching TRBD1. Losses at the gene ends were 2 bases for V and 2 bases for J; bases not matched to a gene: 2. Germline assignment: CDR1 MGHDK and CDR2 SYGVNS. This CDR3 is built from 15 residues. The CDR3 nucleotides are TGTGCCAGCAGTGAACCGGGACAGGGGAACTATGGCTACACCTTC. Encoded protein: CASSEPGQGNYGYTF.

The chain couples TRBV6-1 to TRBJ1-5; 9 bases are a match to TRBD1. The CDR3 consists of 15 residues. With 2 bases clipped from V and 6 bases from J, the junction kept 5 bases outside the gene matches. Germline V gene sequence: CDR1 MNHNS, CDR2 SASEGT. The CDR3 loop is CASSETTGGSQPQHF. The CDR3, as DNA: TGTGCCAGCAGTGAAACAACAGGGGGCAGTCAGCCCCAGCATTTT.

This chain joins TRBV19 and TRBJ2-1; D possibly corresponds to TRBD2 (5 bases). Germline V gene lookup returns CDR1 LNHDA and CDR2 SQIVND (reference sequence). Trimming took off 3 bases at V and 1 base at J, with 7 bases between the two ends. The CDR3 is 14 amino acids. Written as DNA, the CDR3 is TGTGCCAGTAGTATCAAGCGGTCCTACAATGAGCAGTTCTTC. Residues: CASSIKRSYNEQFF.

V usage is TRBV30 and J usage is TRBJ1-5; 7 bases map to TRBD1. The CDR3 has 13 amino acids. Germline CDR1 reads GTSNPN; CDR2 reads SVGIG (reference sequence). V dropped 3 bases and J dropped 6; count of bases not matched to a gene: 5. In DNA form, the CDR3 reads TGTGCCTGGAGCCGACAGGGCCCTCAGCCCCAGCATTTT. Translation gives CAWSRQGPQPQHF.

This clone was seen only once. V usage is TRBV19 and J usage is TRBJ1-2, with a weak D call TRBD1 (5 bases). Trimming left V 6 bases short and J 8 bases short, with 19 bases between. CDR3 length: 14 residues. Germline CDR1 is LNHDA and CDR2 is SQIVND (reference sequence). The CDR3 DNA reads as TGTGCCAGTAGGACGCAGCGTGCACGGGGGGGCTACACCTTC. It codes for CASRTQRARGGYTF. The whole variable domain, remainder taken from reference TRBV19 and TRBJ1-2, is DGGITQSPKYLFRKEGQNVTLSCEQNLNHDAMYWYRQDPGQGLRLIYYSQIVNDFQKGDIAEGYSVSREKKESFPLTVTSAQKNPTAFYLCASRTQRARGGYTFGSGTRLTVV.

The CDR3, as DNA: TGTGCCAGCAGTTACGGGGGGTCCTACAATGAGCAGTTCTTC. It encodes CASSYGGSYNEQFF. The rearrangement uses TRBV6-5 and TRBJ2-1, with D perhaps matching TRBD2 (6 bases). Germline V CDR1 and CDR2: MNHEY, SVGAGI. The length of the CDR3 is 14 residues. The V and J ends lost 2 bases and 1 base respectively, with 6 bases between them.

The chain recombines TRBV4-1 with TRBJ1-1, with a weak D call TRBD1 (6 bases). Looked up from germline, CDR1 is MGHRA and CDR2 is YSYEKL. Trimming removed 4 bases at V and 7 bases at J, with 10 bases between. The CDR3 is 12 residues long. The CDR3 spells CASSPRGGEAFF. The CDR3 nucleotides read TGCGCCAGCAGCCCCAGAGGGGGTGAAGCTTTCTTT.

J is TRBJ2-5 and V is TRBV5-1; 7 nucleotides line up with TRBD1. The CDR3 is made up of 13 amino acids. V shed 4 bases and J 5 bases; nucleotides not matched to a gene: 5. Germline CDR1 reads SGHRS; CDR2 reads YFSETQ. The CDR3 here is CASSRDRVETQYF. DNA for the CDR3: TGCGCCAGCAGCCGAGACAGGGTTGAGACCCAGTACTTC.

This chain links TRBV27 with TRBJ1-2, with D unresolved. Germline CDR1 reads MNHEY; CDR2 reads SMNVEV (reference sequence). Between the trimmed V and J ends, which lost 5 bases and 8 bases, there was a span of 15 bases. The CDR3 runs 13 residues. This CDR3 reads CASSGSGRVGYTF. In DNA, the CDR3 is TGTGCCAGCAGTGGCAGCGGGAGGGTCGGCTACACCTTC.

The rearrangement uses TRBV30 and TRBJ2-1; TRBD2 aligns across 10 bases. From germline, CDR1 is GTSNPN and CDR2 SVGIG (reference sequence). The trim removed 1 base at V and 9 bases at J, leaving 0 bases unmatched. The CDR3 covers 12 residues. The CDR3 loop is CAWSGLAGEQFF. Written as DNA, the CDR3 is TGTGCCTGGAGTGGACTAGCGGGTGAGCAGTTCTTC.

V usage is TRBV7-8 and J usage is TRBJ1-6; perhaps TRBD1 as D (6 bases). Trimming left V 9 bases short and J 5 bases short, with 14 bases between. Germline V gene data show CDR1 as SGHVS and CDR2 as FQNEAQ. The CDR3 runs to 14 residues. Here the CDR3 DNA reads TGTGCCAGTAAAACCAGGGGAAATAATTCACCCCTCCACTTT. Translation: CASKTRGNNSPLHF.

The chain couples TRBV19 to TRBJ2-3, with TRBD2 matching 7 bases. J lost 1 base, V lost 5 bases, and 15 bases had no gene match. Per germline, CDR1 LNHDA and CDR2 SQIVND (reference sequence). This CDR3 spans 18 amino acids. CDR3 DNA sequence: TGTGCCAGTAGTTGTGTAGCGGGTGAGTGCCCAGGCACAGATACGCAGTATTTT. Translated: CASSCVAGECPGTDTQYF.

V usage is TRBV7-9 and J usage is TRBJ2-1; 13 positions match TRBD2. Trimming cost V 1 base and J 7 bases; bases outside gene matches: 10. The CDR3 sequence is 18 residues long. Germline V gene lookup returns CDR1 SEHNR and CDR2 FQNEAQ (reference sequence). The CDR3 here is CASSLVSTSGGAANEQFF. CDR3 DNA sequence: TGTGCCAGCAGCTTAGTCAGCACTAGCGGGGGGGCCGCAAATGAGCAGTTCTTC.

The chain employs TRBV28 and TRBJ2-5; 11 bases agree with TRBD2. Unmatched junction bases numbered 14, after V lost 3 bases and J lost 5 bases. Germline assignment: CDR1 MDHEN and CDR2 SYDVKM. This CDR3 region has 18 residues. The CDR3: CASSFVAGGEIGGETQYF. CDR3 nucleotide sequence: TGTGCCAGCAGTTTTGTAGCGGGAGGGGAAATTGGCGGGGAGACCCAGTACTTC.

The chain combines TRBV13 with TRBJ1-1; no firm D call. V gave up 2 bases and J gave up 9 bases, with 10 bases separating them. CDR1 and CDR2 from the germline V gene are PRHDT and FYEKMQ (reference sequence). The CDR3 is 12 residues long. The CDR3 bases are TGTGCCAGCAGCTTAAGGGTGACTAAAGCTTTCTTT. It codes for CASSLRVTKAFF.

A few counts support this clone. This chain connects TRBV12-5 to TRBJ1-1, with D possibly being TRBD1 (5 bases). V lost 5 bases and J 2 bases, leaving 15 bases between the germline ends. This CDR3 is built from 15 residues. Germline V gene data show CDR1 as LGHNT and CDR2 as FRNRAP. CDR3 DNA: TGTGCTAGTGGTGCCTCTAGGGGTCTAAACACTGAAGCTTTCTTT. It is translated as CASGASRGLNTEAFF.

The J gene is TRBJ2-7, the V gene TRBV30; 9 bases map to TRBD1. Trimming took 5 bases from V and 3 from J; bases not matched to a gene: 5. Germline CDR1 GTSNPN, CDR2 SVGIG (reference sequence). CDR3 length: 13 residues. Here the CDR3 reads CAWSGTGLYEQYF. The CDR3 DNA follows: TGTGCCTGGTCCGGGACAGGGCTCTACGAGCAGTACTTC.

The V call is TRBV14, the J call TRBJ2-1; 8 bases agree with TRBD2. V lost 1 base to trimming and J lost 0 bases; unmatched junction nucleotides: 2. Germline V lookup: CDR1 SGHDN, CDR2 FVKESK. The CDR3 runs to 16 residues. In nucleotides, the CDR3 is TGTGCCAGCAGCCAAGGCCTAGCGGGCTCCTACAATGAGCAGTTCTTC. Residues: CASSQGLAGSYNEQFF.

Concerning this clone itself: Additional DNA sequences in this sample encode the identical CDR3. The gene calls are TRBV30 and TRBJ2-1, with D unclear. Per germline, CDR1 GTSNPN and CDR2 SVGIG (reference sequence). The CDR3 runs to 13 residues. V gave up 5 bases and J gave up 0 bases, with 8 bases separating them. CDR3 sequence: CAWSRSSYNEQFF. Here the CDR3 DNA reads TGTGCCTGGTCTCGGAGCTCCTACAATGAGCAGTTCTTC.

The chain carries TRBV12-5 and TRBJ1-1; 7 nucleotides line up with TRBD1. The V gene's germline CDR1 is LGHNT and CDR2 FRNRAP. V lost 1 base to trimming and J lost 2 bases; unmatched junction nucleotides: 1. The CDR3 runs to 14 residues. CDR3 in DNA: TGTGCTAGTGGTTTGGGACAGGGAAACACTGAAGCTTTCTTT. Protein sequence: CASGLGQGNTEAFF.